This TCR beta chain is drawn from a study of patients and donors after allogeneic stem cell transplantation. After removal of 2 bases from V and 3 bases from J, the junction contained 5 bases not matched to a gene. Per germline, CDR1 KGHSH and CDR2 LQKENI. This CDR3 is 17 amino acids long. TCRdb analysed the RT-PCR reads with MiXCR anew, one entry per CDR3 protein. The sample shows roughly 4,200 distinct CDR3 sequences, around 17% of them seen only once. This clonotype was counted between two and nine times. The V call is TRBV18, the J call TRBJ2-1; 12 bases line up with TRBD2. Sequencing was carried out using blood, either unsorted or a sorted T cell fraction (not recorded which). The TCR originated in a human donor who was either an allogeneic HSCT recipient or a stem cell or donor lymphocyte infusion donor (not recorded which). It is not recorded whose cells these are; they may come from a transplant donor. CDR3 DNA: TGTGCCAGCTCACCATCTAGCGGGGGGGCAGACTACAATGAGCAGTTCTTC. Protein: CASSPSSGGADYNEQFF.